This T cell receptor (beta chain) comes out of a study of low-dose radiotherapy and immunotherapy resistance in tumors. At least ten counts were recorded for this clonotype. Priming of first-strand cDNA relied on TRAV- and TRBV-specific primers (covering alpha and beta chains). With a V-primer adapter and a constant-region primer, TCRs were amplified for approximately 19 PCR cycles. MiXCR was run by TCRdb on the reads, yielding one entry per CDR3 protein. The sample lists about 60,000 distinct CDR3 sequences, approximately 25% occurring once. Germline CDR1 is KGHDR and CDR2 is SFDVKD. The CDR3 totals 14 residues. V lost 4 bases and J lost 0, with 6 bases in between. This sample's time point: before trial treatment.

This chain links TRBV24-1 with TRBJ1-5, with D unclear. The TCR originated in a male donor with prostate cancer. The sequenced sample was PBMCs, obtained before treatment. The CDR3 coding sequence is TGTGCCACCAGTGAAGGGAATAGCAATCAGCCCCAGCATTTT. Translating it yields CATSEGNSNQPQHF.